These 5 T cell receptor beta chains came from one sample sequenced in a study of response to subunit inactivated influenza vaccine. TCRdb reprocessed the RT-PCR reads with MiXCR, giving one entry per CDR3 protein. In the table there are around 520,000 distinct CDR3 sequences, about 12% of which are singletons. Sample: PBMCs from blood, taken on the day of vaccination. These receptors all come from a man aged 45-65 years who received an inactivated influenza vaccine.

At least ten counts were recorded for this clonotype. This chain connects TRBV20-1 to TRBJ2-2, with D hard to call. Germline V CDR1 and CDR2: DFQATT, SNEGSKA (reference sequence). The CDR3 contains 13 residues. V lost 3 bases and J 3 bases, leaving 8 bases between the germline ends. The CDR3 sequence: CSARKGYTGELFF. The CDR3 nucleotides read TGCAGTGCTAGGAAGGGATACACCGGGGAGCTGTTTTTT.

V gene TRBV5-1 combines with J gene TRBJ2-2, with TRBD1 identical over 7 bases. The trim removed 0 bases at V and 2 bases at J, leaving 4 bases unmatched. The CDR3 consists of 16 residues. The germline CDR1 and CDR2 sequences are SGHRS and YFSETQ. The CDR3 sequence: CASSLVRDSNTGELFF. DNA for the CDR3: TGCGCCAGCAGCTTGGTCCGGGACAGTAACACCGGGGAGCTGTTTTTT.

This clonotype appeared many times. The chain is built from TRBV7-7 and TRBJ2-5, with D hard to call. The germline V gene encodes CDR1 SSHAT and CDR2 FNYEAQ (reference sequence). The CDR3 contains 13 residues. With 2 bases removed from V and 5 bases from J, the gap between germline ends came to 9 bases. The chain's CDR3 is CASSLYFTETQYF. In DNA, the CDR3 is TGTGCCAGCAGCTTATATTTCACCGAGACCCAGTACTTC.

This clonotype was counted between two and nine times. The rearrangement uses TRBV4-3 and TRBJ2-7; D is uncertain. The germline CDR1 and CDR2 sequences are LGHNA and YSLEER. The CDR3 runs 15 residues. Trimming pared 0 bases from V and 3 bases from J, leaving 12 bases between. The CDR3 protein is CASSQDFQSVYEQYF. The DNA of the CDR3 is TGCGCCAGCAGCCAAGATTTTCAGTCCGTCTACGAGCAGTACTTC.

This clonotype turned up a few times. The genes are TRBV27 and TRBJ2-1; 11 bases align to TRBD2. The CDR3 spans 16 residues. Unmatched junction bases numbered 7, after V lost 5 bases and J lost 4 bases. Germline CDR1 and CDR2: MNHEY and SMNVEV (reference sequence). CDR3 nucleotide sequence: TGTGCCAGCAGTCTTATAGGGACTAGCGGTTACAATGAGCAGTTCTTC. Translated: CASSLIGTSGYNEQFF.